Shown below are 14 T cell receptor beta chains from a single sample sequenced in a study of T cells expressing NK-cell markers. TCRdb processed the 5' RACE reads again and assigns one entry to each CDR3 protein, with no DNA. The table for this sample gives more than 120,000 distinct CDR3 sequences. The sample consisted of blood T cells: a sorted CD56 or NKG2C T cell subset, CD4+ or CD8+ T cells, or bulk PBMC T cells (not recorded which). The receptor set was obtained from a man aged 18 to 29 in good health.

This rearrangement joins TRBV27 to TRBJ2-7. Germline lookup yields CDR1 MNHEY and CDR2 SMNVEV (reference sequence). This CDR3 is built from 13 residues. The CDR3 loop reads CASSLGEVYEQYF.

CDR3 region: CASSLGFGQGAITNTEAFF. The chain is built from TRBV5-1 and TRBJ1-1; TCRdb lists TRBD1, though no DNA is available to test this call. CDR3 length equals 19 residues. Germline CDR1 and CDR2: SGHRS and YFSETQ.

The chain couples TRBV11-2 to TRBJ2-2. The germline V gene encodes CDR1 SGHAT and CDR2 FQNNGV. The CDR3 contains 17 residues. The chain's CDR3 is CASSSDLTHRRTGELFF. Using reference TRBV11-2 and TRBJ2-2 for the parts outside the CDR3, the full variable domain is EAGVAQSPRYKIIEKRQSVAFWCNPISGHATLYWYQQILGQGPKLLIQFQNNGVVDDSQLPKDRFSAERLKGVDSTLKIQPAKLEDSAVYLCASSSDLTHRRTGELFFGEGSRLTVL.

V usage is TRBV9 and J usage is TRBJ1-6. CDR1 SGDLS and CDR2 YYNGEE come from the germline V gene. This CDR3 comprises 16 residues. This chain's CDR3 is CASSVGGSSYNSPLHF.

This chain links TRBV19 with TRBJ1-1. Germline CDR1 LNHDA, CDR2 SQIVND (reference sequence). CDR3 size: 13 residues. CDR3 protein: CASSQGIVVEAFF.

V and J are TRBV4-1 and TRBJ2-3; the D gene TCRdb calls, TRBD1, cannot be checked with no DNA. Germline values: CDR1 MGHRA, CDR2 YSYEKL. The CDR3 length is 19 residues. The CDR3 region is CASSQDRPGESSQEDTQYF.

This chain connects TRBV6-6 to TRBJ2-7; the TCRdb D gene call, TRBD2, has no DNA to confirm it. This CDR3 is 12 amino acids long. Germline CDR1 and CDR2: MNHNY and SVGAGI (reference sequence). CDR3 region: CVSGRAPYEQYF.

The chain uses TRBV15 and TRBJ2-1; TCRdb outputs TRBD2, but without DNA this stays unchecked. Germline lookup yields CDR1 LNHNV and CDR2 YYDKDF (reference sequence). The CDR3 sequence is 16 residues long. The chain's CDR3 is CATTPSPASSYNEQFF.

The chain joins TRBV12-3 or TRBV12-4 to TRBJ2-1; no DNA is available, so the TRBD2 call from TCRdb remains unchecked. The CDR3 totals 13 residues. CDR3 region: CASIPLAANEQFF.

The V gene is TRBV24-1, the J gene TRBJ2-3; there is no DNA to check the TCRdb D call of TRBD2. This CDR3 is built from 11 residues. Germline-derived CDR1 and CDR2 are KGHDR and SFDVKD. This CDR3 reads CATSGVAAQYF.

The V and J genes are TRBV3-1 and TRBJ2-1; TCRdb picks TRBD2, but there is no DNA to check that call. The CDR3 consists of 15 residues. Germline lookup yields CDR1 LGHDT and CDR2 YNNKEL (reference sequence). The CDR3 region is CASSQDGRAKNEQFF.

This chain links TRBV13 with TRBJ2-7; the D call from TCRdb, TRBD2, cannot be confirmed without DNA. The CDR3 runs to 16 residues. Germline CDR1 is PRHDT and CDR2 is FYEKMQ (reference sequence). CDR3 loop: CASSLVSSGRAHEQYF.

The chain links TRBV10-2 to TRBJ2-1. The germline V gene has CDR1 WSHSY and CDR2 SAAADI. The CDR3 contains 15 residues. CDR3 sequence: CASSAPASSYNEQFF.

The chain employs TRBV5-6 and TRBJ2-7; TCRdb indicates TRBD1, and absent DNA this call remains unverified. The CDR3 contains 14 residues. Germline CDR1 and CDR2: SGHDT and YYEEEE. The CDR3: CASKLDGASYEQYF.